The 26 T cell receptor beta chains given below trace back to one sample, sequenced in a study of shared clonotypes between healthy human individuals. Sequencing was performed with immunoSEQ multiplex PCR; in TCRdb, only in-frame clones are kept and a portion is missing. The profile shows some 2.3 million clones, more than 85% of them singletons. Source material: naive CD4+ T cells from PBMCs. This sample's subset: CD45RA+ positively selected. The receptor source for this set is a man younger than 35 in good health. Some clones in this sample may be carry-over from other donors' samples.

J is TRBJ1-1 and V is TRBV7-3, with D uncertain. Germline V CDR1 and CDR2: SGHTA, FQGTGA. V lost 5 bases and J 7 bases, leaving 14 bases between the germline ends. The CDR3 runs to 13 residues. Here the CDR3 DNA reads TGTGCCAGCAGCCTGCAAGCGACCGGTGAAGCTTTCTTT. As protein: CASSLQATGEAFF.

V gene TRBV28 combines with J gene TRBJ2-2, with D possibly matching TRBD2 (5 bases). The CDR3 contains 17 residues. Per the germline V gene, CDR1 is MDHEN and CDR2 is SYDVKM. V was trimmed by 6 bases and J by 10 bases, leaving 27 bases between them. This chain's CDR3 is CASSSGGLGNAREELFF. In DNA form, the CDR3 reads TGTGCCAGCAGCTCGGGCGGGCTGGGAAACGCGAGGGAGGAGCTGTTTTTT.

V is TRBV19 and J is TRBJ2-5, with D possibly matching TRBD1 (6 bases). The CDR3 length is 17 residues. The V gene lost 5 bases and the J gene lost 4 bases, with 23 bases spanning the gap. Germline V gives CDR1 LNHDA, CDR2 SQIVND (reference sequence). Here the CDR3 reads CASSDRRGSQGRETQYF. The CDR3 DNA reads TGTGCCAGTAGTGACCGAAGGGGATCACAGGGACGAGAGACCCAGTACTTC.

The chain couples TRBV28 to TRBJ1-5, with 11 bases fitting TRBD1. CDR1 is MDHEN, CDR2 SYDVKM, per germline. Trimming cost V 7 bases and J 7 bases; bases outside gene matches: 6. This CDR3 region has 14 residues. The CDR3 reads CASTDRGRRQPQHF. The CDR3 DNA follows: TGTGCCAGCACGGACAGGGGGCGCAGACAGCCCCAGCATTTT.

The chain joins TRBV5-1 to TRBJ2-5; D possibly corresponds to TRBD1 (6 bases). The germline CDR1 and CDR2 sequences are SGHRS and YFSETQ. Trimming took 0 bases from V and 3 from J, leaving 9 bases between them. CDR3 length: 14 amino acids. The CDR3, as DNA: TGCGCCAGCAGCTTGGCTAACAGGGAAGAGACCCAGTACTTC. Translated: CASSLANREETQYF. Supplemented by reference TRBV5-1 and TRBJ2-5, the full variable domain reads KAGVTQTPRYLIKTRGQQVTLSCSPISGHRSVSWYQQTPGQGLQFLFEYFSETQRNKGNFPGRFSGRQFSNSRSEMNVSTLELGDSALYLCASSLANREETQYFGPGTRLLVL.

The chain has TRBV5-1 and TRBJ2-5, with 11 bases aligning to TRBD1. V was clipped by 4 bases and J by 4 bases; unmatched bases: 12. CDR3 length: 17 amino acids. Germline lookup yields CDR1 SGHRS and CDR2 YFSETQ. CDR3 sequence reads: CASSRPGTGGHGETQYF. CDR3 bases: TGCGCCAGCAGCCGACCTGGGACAGGGGGACATGGAGAGACCCAGTACTTC.

This clone was recorded only once. DNA for the CDR3: TGTGCCAGCAGTAAAGCGGGAATCTACAATGAGCAGTTCTTC. It codes for CASSKAGIYNEQFF. The chain carries TRBV6-5 and TRBJ2-1, with TRBD2 matching over 7 bases. The V gene's germline CDR1 is MNHEY and CDR2 SVGAGI. V gave up 5 bases and J gave up 3 bases; unmatched junction bases: 4. CDR3 length equals 14 residues.

The CDR3, as DNA: TGCAGCGTGAGAAGGAGGCGGGGGACTGAAGCTTTCTTT. It yields the protein CSVRRRRGTEAFF. The chain carries TRBV29-1 and TRBJ1-1, with TRBD1 as a possible D gene (5 bases). Trimming removed 6 bases from V and 5 bases from J, with 16 bases in between. Germline CDR1 reads SQVTM; CDR2 reads ANQGSEA. This CDR3 has 13 residues.

V is TRBV10-3 and J is TRBJ1-5; the D gene is possibly TRBD1 (5 bases). Germline V gives CDR1 ENHRY, CDR2 SYGVKD. V was trimmed by 6 bases and J by 7 bases, leaving 13 bases between them. This CDR3 spans 13 amino acids. The chain's CDR3 is CAISASGGQPQHF. The CDR3 DNA follows: TGTGCCATCAGCGCTAGCGGGGGACAGCCCCAGCATTTT.

The rearrangement links TRBV7-8 to TRBJ2-7, with D tentatively TRBD1 (5 bases). Germline V gene sequence: CDR1 SGHVS, CDR2 FQNEAQ. This CDR3 region has 13 residues. Trimming removed 5 bases from V and 6 bases from J, with 14 bases in between. The CDR3 region has the DNA TGTGCCAGCAGCCCCGACAGAGCCCTCGAGCAGTACTTC. Protein sequence: CASSPDRALEQYF.

This clone was counted a single time. The rearrangement links TRBV2 to TRBJ2-1; no clear D gene. The CDR3 consists of 11 residues. Trimming cost V 2 bases and J 7 bases, with 3 bases left between them. Germline CDR1 SNHLY, CDR2 FYNNEI. The CDR3 loop is CASSESNEQFF. In DNA, the CDR3 is TGTGCCAGCAGTGAATCTAATGAGCAGTTCTTC.

V gene TRBV5-1 combines with J gene TRBJ1-1; 7 bases are a match to TRBD1. The CDR3 consists of 15 residues. Germline CDR1 SGHRS, CDR2 YFSETQ. Trimming removed 4 bases from V and 2 bases from J; junction bases left unmatched: 8. The CDR3 coding sequence is TGCGCCAGCAGCCTTCTGAACAGGGGCAACACTGAAGCTTTCTTT. This encodes CASSLLNRGNTEAFF.

In this sample, this clone turned up once. The gene calls are TRBV20-1 and TRBJ1-5; D gene uncertain. Trimming stripped 3 bases from V and 10 bases from J, with 7 bases between. Looked up from germline, CDR1 is DFQATT and CDR2 is SNEGSKA (reference sequence). This CDR3 is built from 10 residues. The CDR3 here is CSARGGPQHF. The DNA for the CDR3 is TGCAGTGCTAGGGGTGGACCCCAGCATTTT.

The chain couples TRBV9 to TRBJ2-5; D is ambiguous. The length of the CDR3 is 12 residues. The germline V gene encodes CDR1 SGDLS and CDR2 YYNGEE. The ends were cut back, 0 bases at V and 7 bases at J, with 7 bases in the middle. CDR3 sequence: CASSVEEGTQYF. For the CDR3, the DNA is TGTGCCAGCAGCGTAGAAGAAGGGACCCAGTACTTC.

J is TRBJ2-5 and V is TRBV11-2; 8 nucleotides align to TRBD2. Per the germline V gene, CDR1 is SGHAT and CDR2 is FQNNGV. With 5 bases clipped from V and 5 bases from J, the junction kept 19 bases outside the gene matches. The CDR3 totals 18 residues. The CDR3 here is CASSKGLGTSGREETQYF. The DNA of the CDR3 is TGTGCCAGCAGCAAAGGTCTGGGCACTAGCGGAAGGGAGGAGACCCAGTACTTC. Based on the CDR3 plus reference TRBV11-2 and TRBJ2-5, the full variable domain is EAGVAQSPRYKIIEKRQSVAFWCNPISGHATLYWYQQILGQGPKLLIQFQNNGVVDDSQLPKDRFSAERLKGVDSTLKIQPAKLEDSAVYLCASSKGLGTSGREETQYFGPGTRLLVL.

This chain joins TRBV21-1 and TRBJ2-7; the D call in the table, TRBD1, was not verified against the DNA. TRBV21-1 is marked as a pseudogene. This CDR3 is built from 19 residues. The CDR3 DNA sequence: TGTGCCAGCAGCAAAGATGTGGGACAGGGTTTTCTCTATCTTCCCGAGCAGTACTTC. This sequence encodes CASSKDVGQGFLYLPEQYF.

The chain carries TRBV5-1 and TRBJ1-1; possibly TRBD1 for D (5 bases). This CDR3 has 16 residues. Trimming shortened V by 3 bases and J by 4 bases, and 19 bases separated the two germline ends. In germline, CDR1 is SGHRS, CDR2 YFSETQ. The CDR3 here is CASSSEGSTLGTEAFF. For the CDR3, the DNA is TGCGCCAGCAGCTCGGAGGGGTCTACCCTAGGCACTGAAGCTTTCTTT.

The V gene is TRBV10-1, the J gene TRBJ2-4; TRBD2 matches 7 bases. CDR3 length equals 16 residues. V lost 7 bases and J lost 2; bases outside the gene matches: 11. Germline V gene sequence: CDR1 WNHNN, CDR2 SYGVQD (reference sequence). In DNA, the CDR3 is TGCGCCAGCATTCCCCCCGAAGCGGGATCCAAAAACATTCAGTACTTC. As protein: CASIPPEAGSKNIQYF.

The genes are TRBV28 and TRBJ1-1, with D unresolved. This CDR3 comprises 10 residues. V was trimmed by 9 bases and J by 10 bases, leaving 12 bases between them. Germline lookup yields CDR1 MDHEN and CDR2 SYDVKM. CDR3 region: CASGWEGAFF. In DNA form, the CDR3 reads TGTGCCAGTGGGTGGGAAGGAGCTTTCTTT.

The chain combines TRBV28 with TRBJ2-7, with 8 bases lining up with TRBD1. The CDR3 is 13 amino acids. V was clipped by 6 bases and J by 5 bases; unmatched bases: 6. Per the germline V gene, CDR1 is MDHEN and CDR2 is SYDVKM. Here the CDR3 reads CASRRQGSNEQYF. The CDR3 nucleotides are TGTGCCAGCAGGAGACAGGGGAGTAACGAGCAGTACTTC.

The genes are TRBV18 and TRBJ1-3, with TRBD1 matching 9 bases. Germline V gene lookup returns CDR1 KGHSH and CDR2 LQKENI. This CDR3 contains 17 residues. Unmatched junction bases numbered 8, after V lost 5 bases and J lost 0 bases. CDR3 sequence reads: CASSTRGQGDSGNTIYF. In nucleotides, the CDR3 is TGTGCCAGCTCAACCAGGGGACAGGGAGACTCTGGAAACACCATATATTTT.

The chain employs TRBV19 and TRBJ2-4; D is unresolved. The length of the CDR3 is 11 residues. Trimming took 6 bases from V and 8 from J, leaving 8 bases between them. CDR1 and CDR2 (germline): LNHDA, SQIVND (reference sequence). Written as DNA, the CDR3 is TGTGCCAGTAGGGAAGCTGACATTCAGTACTTC. It specifies CASREADIQYF.

The V and J genes are TRBV28 and TRBJ2-7, with TRBD1 matching over 7 bases. CDR1 is MDHEN and CDR2 is SYDVKM in the germline V gene. The CDR3 runs 14 residues. V dropped 3 bases and J dropped 5; count of bases not matched to a gene: 7. In DNA form, the CDR3 reads TGTGCCAGCAGTTTCCGACAGGGTCGGAACGAGCAGTACTTC. This sequence encodes CASSFRQGRNEQYF.

About this clone: The sample contains more than one DNA sequence encoding this CDR3. This sequence joins TRBV18 and TRBJ2-2; D not certain. In germline, CDR1 is KGHSH, CDR2 LQKENI. The V gene lost 3 bases and the J gene lost 5 bases, with 7 bases spanning the gap. The CDR3 length is 13 residues. CDR3 amino acids: CASSPGQTGELFF. The CDR3 DNA follows: TGTGCCAGCTCACCCGGGCAGACCGGGGAGCTGTTTTTT.

The genes are TRBV6-1 and TRBJ2-7, with 7 positions matching TRBD2. Germline V lookup: CDR1 MNHNS, CDR2 SASEGT. This CDR3 has 16 residues. J gave up 4 bases and V 1 base, and 10 bases lay outside the gene matches. As DNA, the CDR3 is TGTGCCAGCAGTGAAGTTCGGGCTAGCGGAAAGTACGAGCAGTACTTC. Its translation: CASSEVRASGKYEQYF.

V and J are TRBV18 and TRBJ1-1, with 7 bases lining up with TRBD1. With 4 bases clipped from V and 3 bases from J, the junction kept 11 bases outside the gene matches. This CDR3 has 16 residues. The germline V gene encodes CDR1 KGHSH and CDR2 LQKENI. The CDR3: CASSLSLTGSYTEAFF. In nucleotides, the CDR3 is TGTGCCAGCTCACTTTCTTTGACAGGGAGTTACACTGAAGCTTTCTTT.